This T cell receptor beta chain came from a study of control samples from healthy donors and cancer patients. The V and J ends lost 0 bases and 1 base respectively, with 10 bases between them. The CDR3 has 16 amino acids. Germline CDR1 is LNHNV and CDR2 is YYDKDF (reference sequence). TCRdb's copy holds only in-frame clones and misses some; the assay was immunoSEQ multiplex PCR. This sample has around 250,000 clones, with around 79% found just once. The sequence came from a woman aged 60-75 years with lung cancer. The chain has TRBV15 and TRBJ1-5, with D unclear. Input material: PBMCs. The CDR3 here is CATSRDLSASNQPQHF. CDR3 DNA sequence: TGTGCCACCAGCAGAGATCTGTCCGCGAGCAATCAGCCCCAGCATTTT.